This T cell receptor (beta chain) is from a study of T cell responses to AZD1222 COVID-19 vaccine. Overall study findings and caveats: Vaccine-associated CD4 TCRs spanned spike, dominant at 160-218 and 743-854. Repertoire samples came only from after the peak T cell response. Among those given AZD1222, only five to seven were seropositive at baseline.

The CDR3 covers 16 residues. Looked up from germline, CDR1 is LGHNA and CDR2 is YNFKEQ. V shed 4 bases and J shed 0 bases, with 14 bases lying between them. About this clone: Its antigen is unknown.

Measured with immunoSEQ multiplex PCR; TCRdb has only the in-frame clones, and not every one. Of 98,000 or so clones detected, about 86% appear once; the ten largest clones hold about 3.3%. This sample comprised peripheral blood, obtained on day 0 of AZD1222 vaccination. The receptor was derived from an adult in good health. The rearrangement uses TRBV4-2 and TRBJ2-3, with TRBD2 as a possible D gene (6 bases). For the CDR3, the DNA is TGTGCCAGCAGCCGACAACTAGCCTCTAGCACAGATACGCAGTATTTT. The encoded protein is CASSRQLASSTDTQYF.